Presented here are 14 T cell receptor beta chains from one specimen sequenced in a study of blood T cell repertoires in COVID-19. Sequencing was performed with immunoSEQ multiplex PCR; in TCRdb, only in-frame clones are kept and a portion is missing. The sample has about 55,000 clones, roughly 87% seen once. The material sequenced was peripheral blood. These receptor sequences come from a man aged 35 to 55 with COVID-19, enrolled during active disease.

The CDR3 DNA is TGTGCCAGCAGTTTATCCCGGGACAGCTATGGCTACACCTTC. Amino acid sequence: CASSLSRDSYGYTF. The rearrangement uses TRBV27 and TRBJ1-2; TRBD1 matches at 7 bases. Germline values: CDR1 MNHEY, CDR2 SMNVEV (reference sequence). Trimming removed 0 bases from V and 4 bases from J; junction bases left unmatched: 2. The CDR3 runs to 14 residues.

The chain joins TRBV19 to TRBJ2-1; 7 bases match TRBD1. V trimming: 5 bases; J trimming: 15 bases; junction bases outside the gene matches: 13. The CDR3 sequence is 13 residues long. Germline V gene lookup returns CDR1 LNHDA and CDR2 SQIVND (reference sequence). CDR3 sequence: CASSPGTAGPGFF. The CDR3 DNA follows: TGTGCCAGTAGTCCGGGGACAGCCGGTCCGGGGTTCTTC.

V gene TRBV19 combines with J gene TRBJ1-5, with 10 positions matching TRBD1. The germline V gene has CDR1 LNHDA and CDR2 SQIVND (reference sequence). The length of the CDR3 is 17 residues. The trim removed 3 bases at V and 0 bases at J, leaving 5 bases unmatched. For the CDR3, the DNA is TGTGCCAGTAGTATCGGGACAGGGGAAATTAGCAATCAGCCCCAGCATTTT. Translated, it gives CASSIGTGEISNQPQHF.

This chain joins TRBV28 and TRBJ1-1; TRBD1 aligns across 7 bases. Germline V CDR1 and CDR2: MDHEN, SYDVKM. This CDR3 has 14 residues. V trimming: 3 bases; J trimming: 5 bases; junction bases outside the gene matches: 6. CDR3 sequence reads: CASSLGRGLTEAFF. The CDR3 bases are TGTGCCAGCAGTTTGGGCAGGGGGTTGACTGAAGCTTTCTTT.

This chain uses TRBV5-8 with TRBJ2-5; 8 nucleotides line up with TRBD1. Germline V gene data show CDR1 as SGHTS and CDR2 as YDEGEE. Trimming took 5 bases from V and 3 from J; bases not matched to a gene: 3. This CDR3 has 13 amino acids. CDR3 sequence reads: CASRWTGKETQYF. CDR3 bases: TGTGCCAGCAGATGGACAGGGAAAGAGACCCAGTACTTC.

The chain has TRBV12-3 or TRBV12-4 and TRBJ1-2, with unresolved D. Trimming took off 6 bases at V and 8 bases at J, with 16 bases between the two ends. This CDR3 contains 13 residues. The CDR3 is CASSHRRLGGYTF. The CDR3 DNA reads TGTGCCAGCAGCCACCGGAGACTAGGCGGCTACACCTTC.

This clone was seen only once. V gene TRBV24-1 combines with J gene TRBJ2-1, with D uncertain. V lost 0 bases to trimming and J lost 4 bases, with 12 bases between them. This CDR3 contains 16 residues. Germline assignment: CDR1 KGHDR and CDR2 SFDVKD. CDR3 nucleotide sequence: TGTGCCACCAGTGATTTGGAGGCCCCGTCTTACAATGAGCAGTTCTTC. It encodes CATSDLEAPSYNEQFF.

The J gene is TRBJ1-5, the V gene TRBV12-3 or TRBV12-4; D gene unclear. The V and J ends lost 7 bases and 2 bases respectively, with 9 bases between them. This CDR3 has 13 amino acids. Here the CDR3 reads CASTGGGNQPQHF. In nucleotides, the CDR3 is TGTGCCAGCACGGGCGGGGGCAATCAGCCCCAGCATTTT.

CDR3 coding DNA: TGTGCCAGCAGCCCAGGCGCCGGGGAGCTGTTTTTT. As protein: CASSPGAGELFF. The chain combines TRBV7-9 with TRBJ2-2; D remains ambiguous. Trimming left V 5 bases short and J 6 bases short, with 7 bases between. The V gene's germline CDR1 is SEHNR and CDR2 FQNEAQ (reference sequence). The CDR3 spans 12 residues. Filled out from reference TRBV7-9 and TRBJ2-2, the complete variable domain reads DTGVSQNPRHKITKRGQNVTFRCDPISEHNRLYWYRQTLGQGPEFLTYFQNEAQLEKSRLLSDRFSAERPKGSFSTLEIQRTEQGDSAMYLCASSPGAGELFFGEGSRLTVL.

Concerning this clone: The conserved phenylalanine or tryptophan normally closing the CDR3 is absent here, so this likely arose from a read error. The limits of the CDR3 on the DNA are not certain, so only TCRdb's listed CDR3 is given. The chain uses TRBV21-1 and TRBJ2-4; the table's D call, TRBD2, was not checked against the DNA. TRBV21-1 is tagged as a pseudogene. 18 amino acids form the CDR3, both terminal residues included. The CDR3 here is CASSNPTGTSGRPISSEP.

The chain has TRBV9 and TRBJ2-1; 11 bases map to TRBD2. Trimming cost V 3 bases and J 4 bases; bases outside gene matches: 3. CDR1 is SGDLS, CDR2 YYNGEE, per germline. The CDR3 sequence is 15 residues long. CDR3 sequence reads: CASSDPSGGYNEQFF. CDR3 DNA: TGTGCCAGCAGCGACCCTAGCGGGGGGTACAATGAGCAGTTCTTC.

This clone was found a few times. The chain couples TRBV18 to TRBJ2-2; D possibly corresponds to TRBD2 (6 bases). The CDR3 has 16 residues. V dropped 0 bases and J dropped 1 base, with 9 bases sitting between them. Germline V gene lookup returns CDR1 KGHSH and CDR2 LQKENI. The CDR3 loop reads CASSPPMGGNTGELFF. CDR3 DNA sequence: TGTGCCAGCTCACCACCGATGGGGGGGAACACCGGGGAGCTGTTTTTT. Together with reference TRBV18 and TRBJ2-2, the CDR3 gives the full variable domain: NAGVMQNPRHLVRRRGQEARLRCSPMKGHSHVYWYRQLPEEGLKFMVYLQKENIIDESGMPKERFSAEFPKEGPSILRIQQVVRGDSAAYFCASSPPMGGNTGELFFGEGSRLTVL.

This chain joins TRBV5-1 and TRBJ2-5; 8 bases are a match to TRBD2. Germline CDR1 SGHRS, CDR2 YFSETQ. J gave up 4 bases and V 6 bases, and 11 bases lay outside the gene matches. The CDR3 has 15 amino acids. CDR3 residues: CASNQGAGVLETQYF. CDR3 nucleotide sequence: TGCGCCAGCAACCAAGGAGCGGGAGTCCTAGAGACCCAGTACTTC. The complete variable domain, with remaining parts taken from reference TRBV5-1 and TRBJ2-5, reads KAGVTQTPRYLIKTRGQQVTLSCSPISGHRSVSWYQQTPGQGLQFLFEYFSETQRNKGNFPGRFSGRQFSNSRSEMNVSTLELGDSALYLCASNQGAGVLETQYFGPGTRLLVL.

This clone showed up just once. The chain links TRBV6-5 to TRBJ1-2; D ambiguous. Germline assignment: CDR1 MNHEY and CDR2 SVGAGI. V lost 5 bases to trimming and J lost 5 bases, with 9 bases between them. The CDR3 spans 12 residues. For the CDR3, the DNA is TGTGCCAGCAGTCTGGAGGGATATGGCTACACCTTC. Its protein product is CASSLEGYGYTF.